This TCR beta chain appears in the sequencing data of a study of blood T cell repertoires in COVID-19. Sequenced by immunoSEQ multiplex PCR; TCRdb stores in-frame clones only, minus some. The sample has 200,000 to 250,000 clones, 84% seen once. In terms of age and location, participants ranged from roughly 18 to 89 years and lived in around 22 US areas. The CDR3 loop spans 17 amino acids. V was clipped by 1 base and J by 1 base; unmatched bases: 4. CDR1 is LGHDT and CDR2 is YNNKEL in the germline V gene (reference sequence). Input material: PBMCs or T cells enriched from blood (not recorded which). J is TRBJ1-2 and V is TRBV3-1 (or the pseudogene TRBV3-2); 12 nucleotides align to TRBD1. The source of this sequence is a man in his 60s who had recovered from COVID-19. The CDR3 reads CASSQGGQGAYNYGYTF. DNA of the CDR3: TGTGCCAGCAGCCAAGGGGGACAGGGGGCATATAACTATGGCTACACCTTC.